This TCR beta chain was sequenced in a study of PD-1 blockade in classical Hodgkin lymphoma. In the study overall: Intravenous infusions of nivolumab 3 mg/kg reached patients every 2 weeks. Whole-study results and caveats: Some patients began nivolumab under 1 year after ASCT. These patients were excluded from later analyses. By C4D1, diversity of CD4+ TCRs had risen significantly, whereas that of CD8+ TCRs had not.

The CDR3 consists of 16 residues. In germline, CDR1 is SGHNT, CDR2 YYREEE (reference sequence). V shed 0 bases, J shed 8 bases, and the junction held 7 bases outside the gene matches. This clone was recorded only once. Its target is not known. Sequencing used immunoSEQ multiplex PCR; TCRdb keeps in-frame clones, though not all of them. The sample consists of fewer than 90,000 clones, approximately 91% of them appearing once. With no exception, relapse followed autologous stem cell transplantation in all patients, and brentuximab vedotin exposure varied. This material consisted of peripheral blood mononuclear cells (PBMCs), taken at baseline. The gene calls are TRBV5-4 and TRBJ1-4; TRBD1 agrees at 10 bases. The origin of this receptor is a human donor with classical Hodgkin lymphoma. As DNA, the CDR3 is TGTGCCAGCAGCTTGGGAGACAGGGGGCCAAGAGAAAAACTGTTTTTT. The encoded protein is CASSLGDRGPREKLFF.